The rows below give T cell receptor beta chains drawn from one sample of a study of blood T cell repertoires in COVID-19. Method: immunoSEQ multiplex PCR; TCRdb's copy keeps in-frame clones and lacks some. Of 200,000 to 250,000 clones listed, 65% to 90% are singletons. The material sequenced was peripheral blood. Receptors originate from a woman in her seventies with COVID-19, enrolled during active disease. The conserved cysteine and the conserved F or W are not part of the CDR3 here. Each record gives: V gene, CDR3 protein.

>TRBV27
ASSLVGQHNSPLH
>TRBV19
ASTREDPGYGYT
>TRBV19
ASSIGQGQETQY
>TRBV3-1/TRBV3-2
ASSQSPLASSTDTQY
>TRBV5-4
ASSTDRGVEKLF
>TRBV7-2
ASSLSPGETGELF
>TRBV6-2/TRBV6-3
ASSGGKRGTYNEQF
>TRBV27
ASRRGTGGIYEQY
>TRBV3-1/TRBV3-2
ASSQMREMNEQF
>TRBV5-4
ASSLLAGGNVQY
>TRBV5-4
ASSSPPRDRDRNEQF
>TRBV4-3
ASSLGLYNQPQH
>TRBV3-1/TRBV3-2
ASSQGGQGSGQPQH
>TRBV3-1/TRBV3-2
ASSPSRANSPLH
>TRBV6-5
ASSGRSSLDTQY
>TRBV6-2/TRBV6-3
ASSYPQVYGYT